This TCR beta chain was captured by sequencing in a study of blood T cell repertoires in COVID-19. Whole-study context: Donors in the United States, Italy and Spain gave samples during acute or convalescent COVID-19. From T cells, B-cell-depleted T cells, or PBMCs came the material, which was cDNA or gDNA.

Trimming removed 6 bases at V and 0 bases at J, with 9 bases between. The CDR3 is 15 amino acids. The germline gives CDR1 MNHEY, CDR2 SVGAGI. The Seattle patients, enrolled during active infection, were followed longitudinally. Measured with immunoSEQ multiplex PCR; TCRdb has only the in-frame clones, and not every one. This table holds more than 150,000 clones, 75% to 85% found once. In its sample, this clone was seen a few times. The TCR sequence derives from a woman of 80 years or more with COVID-19, enrolled during active disease. Sequencing was done on a sample of peripheral blood. V and J are TRBV6-5 and TRBJ1-6, with D perhaps matching TRBD1 (5 bases). The CDR3 bases are TGTGCCAGCAGCCGAGACAGCTCCTATAATTCACCCCTCCACTTT. The encoded protein is CASSRDSSYNSPLHF.